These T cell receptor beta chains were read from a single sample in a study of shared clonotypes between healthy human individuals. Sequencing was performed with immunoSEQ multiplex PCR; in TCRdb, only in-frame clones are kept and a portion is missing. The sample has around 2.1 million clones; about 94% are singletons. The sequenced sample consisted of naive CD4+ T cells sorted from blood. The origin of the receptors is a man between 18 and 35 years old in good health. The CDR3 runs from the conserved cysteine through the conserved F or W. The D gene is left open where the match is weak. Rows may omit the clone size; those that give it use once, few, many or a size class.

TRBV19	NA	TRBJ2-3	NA	TGTGCCAGTAGACCGAGGAGGGGGGGCACAGATACGCAGTATTTT	CASRPRRGGTDTQYF
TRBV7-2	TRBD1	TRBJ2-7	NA	TGTGCCAGCAGCCTAGGACAGGGATTCCACGAGCAGTACTTC	CASSLGQGFHEQYF
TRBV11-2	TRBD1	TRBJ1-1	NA	TGTGCCAGCAGCTTCCTGCCCGGACAGGGGAGAGTTGAAGCTTTCTTT	CASSFLPGQGRVEAFF
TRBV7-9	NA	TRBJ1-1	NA	TGTGCCAGCAGCTCTACAGCTAACAATGAAGCTTTCTTT	CASSSTANNEAFF
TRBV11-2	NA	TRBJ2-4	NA	TGTGCCAGCAGCTGGTGGGGCGGGGACTTGAAAAACATTCAGTACTTC	CASSWWGGDLKNIQYF
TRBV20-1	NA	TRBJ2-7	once	TGCAGTGGAAGTGGCGCCTACGAGCAGTACTTC	CSGSGAYEQYF
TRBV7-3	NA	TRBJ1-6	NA	TGTGCCAGCAGCTTAGGAACAGGGAATGGTTCACCCCTCCACTTT	CASSLGTGNGSPLHF
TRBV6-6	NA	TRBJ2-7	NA	TGTGCCAGCAGTTCCCATTTAGGGGTGAGGCCTGTCGAGCAGTACTTC	CASSSHLGVRPVEQYF
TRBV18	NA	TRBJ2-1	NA	TGTGCCAGCTCACCACAGTTGGGTGAGCAGTTCTTC	CASSPQLGEQFF
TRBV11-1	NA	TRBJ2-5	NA	TGTGCCAGCAGCTTCGGGCTTCAAGAGACCCAGTACTTC	CASSFGLQETQYF
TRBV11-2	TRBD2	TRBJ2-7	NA	TGTGCCAGCAGACGACTAGCGGGAGGGCCTAGGTACGAGCAGTACTTC	CASRRLAGGPRYEQYF
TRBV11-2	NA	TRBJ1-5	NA	TGTGCCAGCAGCTTAGATAGGTCACTTCAGCCCCAGCATTTT	CASSLDRSLQPQHF
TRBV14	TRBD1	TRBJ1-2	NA	TGTGCCAGCAGCCAAGCAGGGGGCGGCTATGGCTACACCTTC	CASSQAGGGYGYTF
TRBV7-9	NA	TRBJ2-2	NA	TGTGCCAGCAGCCTCCCTTCGGTTTCGAACACCGGGGAGCTGTTTTTT	CASSLPSVSNTGELFF
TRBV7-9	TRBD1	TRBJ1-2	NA	TGTGCCAGCAGCTTAGGGGGACAGGGCCATGGCTACACCTTC	CASSLGGQGHGYTF
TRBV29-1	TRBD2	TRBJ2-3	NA	TGCAGCGTTGACGGACTAGCGGGTGCCTCGATTCTTGCGCAGTATTTT	CSVDGLAGASILAQYF
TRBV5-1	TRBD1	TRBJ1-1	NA	TGCGCCAGCAGCTTGGAGGGACAGGGGGCTGAAGCTTTCTTT	CASSLEGQGAEAFF
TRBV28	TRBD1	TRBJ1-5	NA	TGTGCCAGCAGTTTAGTCCGGGACAGTTACAATCAGCCCCAGCATTTT	CASSLVRDSYNQPQHF
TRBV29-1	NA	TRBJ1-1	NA	TGCAGCGTTGAAGTTGTCTGGGGGTTGAACACTGAAGCTTTCTTT	CSVEVVWGLNTEAFF
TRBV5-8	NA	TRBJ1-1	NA	TGTGCCACCTGGGAGGGGGGGAACTTTATGGGCAACACTGAAGCTTTCTTT	CATWEGGNFMGNTEAFF
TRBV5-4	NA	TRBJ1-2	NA	TGTGCCAGCAGCGGACTATCTCGGACAGCTAACTATGGCTACACCTTC	CASSGLSRTANYGYTF
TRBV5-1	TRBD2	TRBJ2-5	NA	TGCGCCAGCAGCAGCGGACTAGCGGGGGGCCAAGAGACCCAGTACTTC	CASSSGLAGGQETQYF
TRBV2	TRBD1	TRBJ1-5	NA	TGTGCCAGCAGTGGGACAGGCACAAATCAGCCCCAGCATTTT	CASSGTGTNQPQHF
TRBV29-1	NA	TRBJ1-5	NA	TGCAGCGTTGTTCAGGGGATCAATCAGCCCCAGCATTTT	CSVVQGINQPQHF
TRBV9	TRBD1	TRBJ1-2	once	TGTGCCAGCAGCGCCGACCCGACAGGGACCTATGGCTACACCTTC	CASSADPTGTYGYTF
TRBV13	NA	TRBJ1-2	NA	TGTGCCAGCAGCTTATCGGGGGGCAATGGCTACACCTTC	CASSLSGGNGYTF
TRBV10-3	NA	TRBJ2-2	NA	TGTGCCATCAGTGATCAGGTACCCACCGGGGAGCTGTTTTTT	CAISDQVPTGELFF
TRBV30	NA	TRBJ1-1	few	TGTGCCTGGAGTGTGGGGGGCGCCAACACTGAAGCTTTCTTT	CAWSVGGANTEAFF
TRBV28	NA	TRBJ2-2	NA	TGTGCTGGGCAGGGGAGGGTCGGGGAGCTGTTTTTT	CAGQGRVGELFF
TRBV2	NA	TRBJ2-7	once	TGTGCCAGCAGTGAATCACTACCGAGGTCAGCAGAGCCCGTCTGCGAGCAGTACTTC	CASSESLPRSAEPVCEQYF
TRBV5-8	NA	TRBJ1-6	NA	TGTGCCAGCAGCTTGGTTACAGATTCACCCCTCCACTTT	CASSLVTDSPLHF
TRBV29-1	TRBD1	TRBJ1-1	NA	TGCAGCGTGCGGGACAGGCGAACATCTGAAGCTTTCTTT	CSVRDRRTSEAFF
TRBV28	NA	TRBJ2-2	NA	TGTGCCAGCAGTTGGACCGGGATTCGTCGTACCGGGGAGCTGTTTTTT	CASSWTGIRRTGELFF
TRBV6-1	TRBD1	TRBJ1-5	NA	TGTGCCAGCAGTGTTAGGGGACAGGGAAATCAGCCCCAGCATTTT	CASSVRGQGNQPQHF
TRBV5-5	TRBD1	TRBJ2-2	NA	TGTGCCAGCAGCCTCCGCGTGGGACAGGGGAACACCGGGGAGCTGTTTTTT	CASSLRVGQGNTGELFF
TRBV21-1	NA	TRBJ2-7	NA	TGTGCCAGCAGCAATCCGAATTGTAAAGCCAGGTTCTACGAGCAGTACTTC	CASSNPNCKARFYEQYF
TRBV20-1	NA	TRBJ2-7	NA	TGCAGTGCTAGCTCCTACGAGCAGTACTTC	CSASSYEQYF
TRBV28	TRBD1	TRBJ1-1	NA	TGTGCCAGCAGTTTGTCAGGGGGCCGTTTTGAAGCTTTCTTT	CASSLSGGRFEAFF
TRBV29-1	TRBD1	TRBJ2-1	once	TGCAGCGTACGACAGGGACCCTTGATGGAGCAGTTCTTC	CSVRQGPLMEQFF
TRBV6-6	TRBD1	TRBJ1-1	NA	TGTGCCAGCAGTAGTCCAGGGGGGACTGAAGCTTTCTTT	CASSSPGGTEAFF